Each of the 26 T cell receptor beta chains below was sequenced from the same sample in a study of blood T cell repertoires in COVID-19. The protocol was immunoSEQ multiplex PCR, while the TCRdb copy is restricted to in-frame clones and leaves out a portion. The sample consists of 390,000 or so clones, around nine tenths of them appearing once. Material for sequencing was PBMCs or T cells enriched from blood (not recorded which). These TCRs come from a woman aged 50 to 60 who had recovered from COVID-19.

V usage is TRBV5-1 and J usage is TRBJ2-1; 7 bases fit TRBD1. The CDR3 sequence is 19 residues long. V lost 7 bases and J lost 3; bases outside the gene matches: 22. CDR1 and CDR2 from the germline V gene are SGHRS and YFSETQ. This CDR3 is CASDENRDSPTLFYNEQFF. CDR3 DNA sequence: TGCGCCAGCGACGAAAACCGGGACAGTCCTACGCTTTTCTACAATGAGCAGTTCTTC.

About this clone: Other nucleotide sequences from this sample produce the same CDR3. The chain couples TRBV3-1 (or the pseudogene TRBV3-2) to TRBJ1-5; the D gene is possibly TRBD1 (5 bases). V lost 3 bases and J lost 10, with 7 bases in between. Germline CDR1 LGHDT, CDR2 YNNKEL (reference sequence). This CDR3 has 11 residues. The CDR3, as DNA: TGTGCCAGCAGCCAGGGGGGACCCCAGCATTTT. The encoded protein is CASSQGGPQHF.

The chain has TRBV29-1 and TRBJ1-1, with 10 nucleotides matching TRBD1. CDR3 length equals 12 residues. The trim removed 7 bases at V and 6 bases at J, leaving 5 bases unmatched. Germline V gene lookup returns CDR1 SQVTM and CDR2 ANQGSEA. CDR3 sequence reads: CSDETGGSEAFF. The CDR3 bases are TGCAGCGACGAGACAGGGGGCTCTGAAGCTTTCTTT.

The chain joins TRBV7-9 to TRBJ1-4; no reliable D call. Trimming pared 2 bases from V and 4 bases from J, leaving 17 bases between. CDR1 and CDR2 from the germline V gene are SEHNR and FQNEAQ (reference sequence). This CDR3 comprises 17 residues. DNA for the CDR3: TGTGCCAGCAGCTTATCGCCCCCTATAATACTTAATGAAAAACTGTTTTTT. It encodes CASSLSPPIILNEKLFF.

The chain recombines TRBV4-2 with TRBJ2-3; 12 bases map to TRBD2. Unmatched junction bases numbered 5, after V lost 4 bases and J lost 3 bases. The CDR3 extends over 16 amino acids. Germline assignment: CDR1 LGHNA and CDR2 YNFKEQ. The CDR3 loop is CASSRNLAGGTDTQYF. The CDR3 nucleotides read TGTGCCAGCAGCCGAAACCTAGCGGGGGGGACAGATACGCAGTATTTT.

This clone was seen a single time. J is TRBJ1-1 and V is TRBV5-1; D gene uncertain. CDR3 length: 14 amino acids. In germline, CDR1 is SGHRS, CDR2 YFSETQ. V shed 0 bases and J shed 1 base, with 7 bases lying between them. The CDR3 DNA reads TGCGCCAGCAGCTTGGGGTCCGGGAACACTGAAGCTTTCTTT. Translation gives CASSLGSGNTEAFF.

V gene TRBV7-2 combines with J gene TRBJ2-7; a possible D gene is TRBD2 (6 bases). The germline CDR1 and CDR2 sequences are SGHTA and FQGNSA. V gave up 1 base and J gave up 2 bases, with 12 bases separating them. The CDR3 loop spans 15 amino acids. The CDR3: CASSLVGGDPYEQYF. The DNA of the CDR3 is TGTGCCAGCAGCTTAGTTGGCGGGGACCCCTACGAGCAGTACTTC. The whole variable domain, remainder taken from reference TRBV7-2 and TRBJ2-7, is GAGVSQSPSNKVTEKGKDVELRCDPISGHTALYWYRQSLGQGLEFLIYFQGNSAPDKSGLPSDRFSAERTGGSVSTLTIQRTQQEDSAVYLCASSLVGGDPYEQYFGPGTRLTVT.

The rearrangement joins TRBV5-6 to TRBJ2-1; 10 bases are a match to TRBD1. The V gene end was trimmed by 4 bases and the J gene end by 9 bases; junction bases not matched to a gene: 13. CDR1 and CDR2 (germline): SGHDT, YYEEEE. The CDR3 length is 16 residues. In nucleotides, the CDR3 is TGTGCCAGCAGCCGACGGTCGGGGACAGGGGTCGGTGAGCAGTTCTTC. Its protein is CASSRRSGTGVGEQFF.

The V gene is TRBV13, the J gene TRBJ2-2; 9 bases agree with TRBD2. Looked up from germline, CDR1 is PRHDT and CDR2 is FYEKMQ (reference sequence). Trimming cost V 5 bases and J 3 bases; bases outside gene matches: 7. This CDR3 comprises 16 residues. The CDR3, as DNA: TGTGCCAGCAGCAGGATAGCGGGGGCCTACACCGGGGAGCTGTTTTTT. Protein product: CASSRIAGAYTGELFF.

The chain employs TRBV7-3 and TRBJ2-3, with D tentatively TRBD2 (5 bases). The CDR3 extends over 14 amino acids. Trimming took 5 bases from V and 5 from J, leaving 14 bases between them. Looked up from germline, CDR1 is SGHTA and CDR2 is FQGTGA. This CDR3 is CASSPGLAVDTQYF. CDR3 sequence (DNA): TGTGCCAGCAGCCCCGGTCTAGCAGTAGATACGCAGTATTTT.

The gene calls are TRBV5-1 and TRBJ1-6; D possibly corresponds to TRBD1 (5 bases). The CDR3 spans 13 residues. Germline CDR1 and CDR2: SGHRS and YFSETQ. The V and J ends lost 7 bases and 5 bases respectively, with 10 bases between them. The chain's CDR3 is CASGEGHNSPLHF. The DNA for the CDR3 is TGCGCCAGCGGGGAGGGGCATAATTCACCCCTCCACTTT.

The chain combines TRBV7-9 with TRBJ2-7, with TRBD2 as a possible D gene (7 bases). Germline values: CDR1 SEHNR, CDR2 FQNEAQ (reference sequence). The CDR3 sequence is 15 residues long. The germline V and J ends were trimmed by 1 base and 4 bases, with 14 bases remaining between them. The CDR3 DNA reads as TGTGCCAGCAGCTTAGGTGCGGGGGCAATTTACGAGCAGTACTTC. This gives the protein CASSLGAGAIYEQYF.

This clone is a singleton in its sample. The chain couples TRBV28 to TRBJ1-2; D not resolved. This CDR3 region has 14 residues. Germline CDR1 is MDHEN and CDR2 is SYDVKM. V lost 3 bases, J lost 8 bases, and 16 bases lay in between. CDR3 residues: CASSFPPGQRGYTF. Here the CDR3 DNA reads TGTGCCAGCAGTTTCCCCCCCGGCCAGCGGGGCTACACCTTC.

The CDR3 DNA is TGTGCCAGCTCCTCCTTGGGGGGTGAGGATGAGCAGTTCTTC. Its translation: CASSSLGGEDEQFF. This chain uses TRBV27 with TRBJ2-1; D might be TRBD2 (6 bases). V was clipped by 8 bases and J by 8 bases, with 19 bases between them. The CDR3 consists of 14 residues. From germline, CDR1 is MNHEY and CDR2 SMNVEV (reference sequence).

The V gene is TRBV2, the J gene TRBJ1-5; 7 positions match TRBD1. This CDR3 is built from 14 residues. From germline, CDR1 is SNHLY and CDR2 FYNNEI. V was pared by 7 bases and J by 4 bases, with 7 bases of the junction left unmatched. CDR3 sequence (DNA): TGTGCCAGCATGTCGGACAGGCAGAATCAGCCCCAGCATTTT. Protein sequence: CASMSDRQNQPQHF.

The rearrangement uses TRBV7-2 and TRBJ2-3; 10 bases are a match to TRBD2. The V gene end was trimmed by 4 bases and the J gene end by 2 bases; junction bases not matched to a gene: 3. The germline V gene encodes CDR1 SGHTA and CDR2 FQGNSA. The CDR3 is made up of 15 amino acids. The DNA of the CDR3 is TGTGCCAGCAGCTCACTAGCGGGGTACACAGATACGCAGTATTTT. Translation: CASSSLAGYTDTQYF.

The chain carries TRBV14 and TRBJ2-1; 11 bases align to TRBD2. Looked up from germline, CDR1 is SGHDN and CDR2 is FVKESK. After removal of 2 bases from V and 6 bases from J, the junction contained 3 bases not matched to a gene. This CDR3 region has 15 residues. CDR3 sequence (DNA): TGTGCCAGCAGCCAACTAGCGGGGGGTTTCAATGAGCAGTTCTTC. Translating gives CASSQLAGGFNEQFF.

The CDR3 is CATSDRGWELFF. CDR3 DNA: TGTGCCACCAGTGACAGGGGCTGGGAGCTGTTTTTT. This rearrangement joins TRBV24-1 to TRBJ2-2, with D maybe TRBD1 (6 bases). CDR1 and CDR2 (germline): KGHDR, SFDVKD. The CDR3 has 12 residues. V shed 4 bases and J shed 9 bases, with 8 bases lying between them.

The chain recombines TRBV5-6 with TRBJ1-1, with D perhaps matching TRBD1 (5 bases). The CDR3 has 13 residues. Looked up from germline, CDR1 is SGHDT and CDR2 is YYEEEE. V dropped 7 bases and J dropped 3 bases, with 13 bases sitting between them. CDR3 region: CASSAGGYTEAFF. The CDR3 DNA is TGTGCCAGCTCGGCCGGGGGGTACACTGAAGCTTTCTTT.

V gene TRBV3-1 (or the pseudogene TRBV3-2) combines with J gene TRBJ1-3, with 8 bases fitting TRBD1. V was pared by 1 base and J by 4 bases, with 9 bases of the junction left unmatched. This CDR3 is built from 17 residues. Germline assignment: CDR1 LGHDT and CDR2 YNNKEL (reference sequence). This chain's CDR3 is CASSQGPPRGQGNTIYF. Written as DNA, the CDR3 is TGTGCCAGCAGCCAAGGACCCCCCAGGGGGCAGGGAAACACCATATATTTT.

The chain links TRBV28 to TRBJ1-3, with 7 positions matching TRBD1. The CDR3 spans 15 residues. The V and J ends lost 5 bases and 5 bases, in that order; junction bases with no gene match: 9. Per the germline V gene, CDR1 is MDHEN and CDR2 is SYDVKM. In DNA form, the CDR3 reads TGTGCCAGCAGTCCCCCTACAGGGGTTAGAAACACCATATATTTT. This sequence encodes CASSPPTGVRNTIYF.

The CDR3 DNA follows: TGTGCCAGCAGCGAAGACAGGTTTTCCGGAAACACCATATATTTT. Amino acids: CASSEDRFSGNTIYF. The chain is built from TRBV9 and TRBJ1-3, with a tentative D call TRBD1 (6 bases). The CDR3 totals 15 residues. V gave up 3 bases and J gave up 4 bases, with 14 bases separating them. The germline gives CDR1 SGDLS, CDR2 YYNGEE. The full variable domain, rest sourced from reference TRBV9 and TRBJ1-3, is DSGVTQTPKHLITATGQRVTLRCSPRSGDLSVYWYQQSLDQGLQFLIQYYNGEERAKGNILERFSAQQFPDLHSELNLSSLELGDSALYFCASSEDRFSGNTIYFGEGSWLTVV.

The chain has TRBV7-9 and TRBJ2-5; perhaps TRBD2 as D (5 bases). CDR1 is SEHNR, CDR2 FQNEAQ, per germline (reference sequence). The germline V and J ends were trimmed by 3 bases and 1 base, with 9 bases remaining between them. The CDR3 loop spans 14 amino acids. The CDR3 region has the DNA TGTGCCAGCAGCTTTTCGGGGAGCCAAGAGACCCAGTACTTC. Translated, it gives CASSFSGSQETQYF.

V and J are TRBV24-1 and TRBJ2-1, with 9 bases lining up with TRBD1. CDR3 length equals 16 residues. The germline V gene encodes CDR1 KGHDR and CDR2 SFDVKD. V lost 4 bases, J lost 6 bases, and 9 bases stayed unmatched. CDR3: CATSDQDRGWVNEQFF. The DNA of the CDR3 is TGTGCCACCAGTGACCAAGACAGGGGGTGGGTCAATGAGCAGTTCTTC.

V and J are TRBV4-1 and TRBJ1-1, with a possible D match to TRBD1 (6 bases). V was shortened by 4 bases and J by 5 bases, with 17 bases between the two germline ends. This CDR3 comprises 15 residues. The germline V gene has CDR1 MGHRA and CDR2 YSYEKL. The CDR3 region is CASSREQGGGTEAFF. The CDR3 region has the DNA TGCGCCAGCAGCCGAGAACAGGGCGGCGGAACTGAAGCTTTCTTT.

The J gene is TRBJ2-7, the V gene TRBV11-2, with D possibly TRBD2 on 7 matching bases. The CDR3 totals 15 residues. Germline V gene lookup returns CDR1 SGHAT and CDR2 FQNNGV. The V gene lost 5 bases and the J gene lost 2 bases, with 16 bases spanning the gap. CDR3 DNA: TGTGCCAGCAGCCCCTTAGGGGGGGCCACCTACGAGCAGTACTTC. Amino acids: CASSPLGGATYEQYF.